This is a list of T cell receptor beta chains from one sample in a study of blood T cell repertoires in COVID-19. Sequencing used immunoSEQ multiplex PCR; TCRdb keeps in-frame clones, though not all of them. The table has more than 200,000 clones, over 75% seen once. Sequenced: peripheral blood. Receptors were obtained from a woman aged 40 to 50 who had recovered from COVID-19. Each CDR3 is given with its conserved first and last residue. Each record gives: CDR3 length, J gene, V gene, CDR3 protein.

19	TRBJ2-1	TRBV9	CASSVQGLGQRGVNNEQFF
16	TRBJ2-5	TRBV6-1	CASSDGAGGPGETQYF
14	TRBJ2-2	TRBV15	CATSRQGDTGELFF
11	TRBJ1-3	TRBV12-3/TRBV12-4	CASSLGAGRDF
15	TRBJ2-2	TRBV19	CASNGGRKNTGELFF
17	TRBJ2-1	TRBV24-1	CATSDPQGSRSYNEQFF
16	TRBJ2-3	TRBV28	CASSFDRGDSTDTQYF
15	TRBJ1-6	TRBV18	CASSPEGSYNSPLHF
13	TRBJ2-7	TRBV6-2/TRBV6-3	CASSYSSGQGRDF
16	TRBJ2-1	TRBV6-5	CASSYRTGGPYNEQFF
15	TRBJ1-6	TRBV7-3	CASSLTTGVGSPLHF
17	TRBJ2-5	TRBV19	CASMNPATSGLQETQYF
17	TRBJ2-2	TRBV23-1	CASSHITAPQNTGELFF
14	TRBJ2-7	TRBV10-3	CAINRDLSSYEQYF